These 6 T cell receptor beta chains were all obtained from the same sample, sequenced in a study of blood T cells in healthy people across ages. Sample-barcoded 5' priming and a J-beta primer mix drove a second PCR of 7 to 11 cycles. Each CDR3 protein gets one entry after TCRdb re-called the 5' RACE reads with MiXCR. This table holds fewer than 2 million distinct CDR3 sequences, roughly two fifths found once. The sequenced sample consisted of blood. These receptors came from a human donor in good health.

V usage is TRBV12-3 or TRBV12-4 and J usage is TRBJ2-7; D is uncertain. With 6 bases removed from V and 0 bases from J, the gap between germline ends came to 9 bases. The CDR3 spans 13 residues. The CDR3 nucleotides are TGTGCCAGCAGGGGTCTATTCTCCTACGAGCAGTACTTC. It codes for CASRGLFSYEQYF.

This rearrangement joins TRBV6-6 to TRBJ2-1; weak D call: TRBD2 (7 bases). V lost 6 bases to trimming and J lost 9 bases, with 21 bases between them. The V gene's germline CDR1 is MNHNY and CDR2 SVGAGI (reference sequence). The CDR3 spans 15 residues. For the CDR3, the DNA is TGTGCCAGCAGGAACACAGGGAGGGTTGATAGTGAGCAGTTCTTC. This encodes CASRNTGRVDSEQFF.

In this sample, this clonotype turned up a few times. The J gene is TRBJ2-6, the V gene TRBV4-3, with D perhaps TRBD2 (6 bases). The V gene lost 0 bases and the J gene lost 1 base, with 13 bases spanning the gap. CDR1 and CDR2 from the germline V gene are LGHNA and YSLEER. This CDR3 is built from 18 residues. CDR3: CASSQERWEVSGANVLTF. Here the CDR3 DNA reads TGCGCCAGCAGCCAAGAAAGGTGGGAGGTTTCTGGGGCCAACGTCCTGACTTTC.

The sample holds one count of this clonotype. The V call is TRBV12-3 or TRBV12-4, the J call TRBJ2-3, with unresolved D. The CDR3 runs 12 residues. V was cut by 6 bases and J by 5 bases, with 9 bases left in between. The DNA for the CDR3 is TGTGCCAGCAGAGTAAGCGAAGATACGCAGTATTTT. The encoded protein is CASRVSEDTQYF.

V usage is TRBV6-2 or TRBV6-3 and J usage is TRBJ2-1; D gene uncertain. V was cut by 7 bases and J by 10 bases, with 14 bases left in between. Germline-derived CDR1 and CDR2 are MNHEY and SVGEGT. This CDR3 comprises 12 residues. CDR3 region: CASTQPHLEQFF. DNA of the CDR3: TGTGCCAGCACCCAACCCCACCTCGAGCAGTTCTTC.

The chain joins TRBV20-1 to TRBJ2-4; 13 nucleotides line up with TRBD2. With V trimmed by 5 bases and J by 13 bases, 23 bases remained unmatched. The CDR3 is made up of 18 amino acids. Germline-derived CDR1 and CDR2 are DFQATT and SNEGSKA (reference sequence). The CDR3 coding sequence is TGCAGTGCTGCACAGGGACTAGCGGGGATCCACCGCCTGAAAGAGCAGTACTTC. It is translated as CSAAQGLAGIHRLKEQYF.